This TCR beta chain was captured by sequencing in a study of shared clonotypes between healthy human individuals. Study-level results: The naive CD4 repertoires of several donors were compared, and 5% to 6.5% of clonotypes were shared. Compared with memory subsets, naive subsets generally had larger estimated richness. Although depth was large, rarefaction showed that sequencing of the sorted subsets was incomplete.

This clone showed up many times. Its antigen is currently unknown. Germline values: CDR1 LNHDA, CDR2 SQIVND (reference sequence). The length of the CDR3 is 13 residues. V shed 4 bases and J shed 1 base, with 8 bases lying between them. Some clones are missing from TCRdb's copy, which holds only in-frame ones; the method was immunoSEQ multiplex PCR. The table has about 1 million clones, around 75% seen once; the top ten hold over 1.3%. Healthy and HIV-negative, the adult donors had no recent acute infections or vaccinations. The V and J genes are TRBV19 and TRBJ2-7; weak D call: TRBD2 (5 bases). This clonotype was obtained from a man between 18 and 29 years old in good health. Sequencing was performed on memory CD4+ T cells sorted from blood. Subset of the sample: CD45RA-negative fraction. The CDR3 protein is CASSTGLSYEQYF. The CDR3, as DNA: TGTGCCAGTAGTACAGGACTGTCCTACGAGCAGTACTTC.